These 16 T cell receptor beta chains share one sample of origin, sequenced in a study of B cell selection in AIRE deficiency. The sorted conventional CD4 T cells were gated as CD4+CD127+. TCRdb's copy holds only in-frame clones and misses some; the assay was immunoSEQ multiplex PCR. The sample lists tens of thousands of clones, approximately 96% seen once, with 0.2% to 0.25% in the top ten. Sequenced input: conventional CD4+ T cells sorted from PBMCs. These receptors came from a human donor with AIRE deficiency.

The chain has TRBV7-3 and TRBJ2-7; the D gene is possibly TRBD1 (6 bases). CDR3 size: 15 residues. V lost 5 bases and J 3 bases, leaving 17 bases between the germline ends. Germline-derived CDR1 and CDR2 are SGHTA and FQGTGA. The CDR3 loop reads CASSPNGRGVYEQYF. The CDR3 nucleotides read TGTGCCAGCAGCCCGAACGGCAGGGGCGTCTACGAGCAGTACTTC.

The chain carries TRBV5-1 and TRBJ2-2; tentatively, D is TRBD1 (6 bases). This CDR3 spans 17 amino acids. The V gene lost 4 bases and the J gene lost 0 bases, with 16 bases spanning the gap. From germline, CDR1 is SGHRS and CDR2 YFSETQ. CDR3 amino acids: CASSLQPQGSNTGELFF. The DNA of the CDR3 is TGCGCCAGCAGCCTTCAACCACAGGGATCGAACACCGGGGAGCTGTTTTTT.

This clone was counted once. This rearrangement joins TRBV28 to TRBJ1-1; 10 bases are a match to TRBD1. V was pared by 6 bases and J by 1 base, with 2 bases of the junction left unmatched. The CDR3 is 14 amino acids. Germline V gene lookup returns CDR1 MDHEN and CDR2 SYDVKM. The CDR3 spells CASRTGGSNTEAFF. DNA of the CDR3: TGTGCCAGCAGGACAGGGGGCTCGAACACTGAAGCTTTCTTT.

V usage is TRBV7-2 and J usage is TRBJ2-5; D perhaps matches TRBD2 (6 bases). The J call is in doubt because the DNA end fits TRBJ2-7 better. CDR1 is SGHTA and CDR2 is FQGNSA in the germline V gene. The CDR3 has 14 amino acids. The CDR3 DNA sequence: TGTGCCAGCAGCTCTGGTGGGGGGAACTACGAGCAGTACTTC. Its protein is CASSSGGGNYEQYF.

This clone has a handful of counts. This chain links TRBV7-2 with TRBJ1-5, with D possibly being TRBD1 (6 bases). Trimming shortened V by 5 bases and J by 2 bases, and 10 bases separated the two germline ends. The CDR3 is 14 amino acids. Germline V gives CDR1 SGHTA, CDR2 FQGNSA. The CDR3 coding sequence is TGTGCCAGCAGCGGCCGACAGGGCAATCAGCCCCAGCATTTT. This sequence encodes CASSGRQGNQPQHF.

The V and J genes are TRBV6-5 and TRBJ1-2, with D perhaps TRBD1 (5 bases). Germline V gene lookup returns CDR1 MNHEY and CDR2 SVGAGI. This CDR3 contains 16 residues. Between the trimmed V and J ends, which lost 0 bases and 8 bases, there was a span of 19 bases. This CDR3 reads CASSYSKDWGVKGYTF. As DNA, the CDR3 is TGTGCCAGCAGTTACTCGAAGGACTGGGGGGTGAAGGGCTACACCTTC.

This clone was detected only once. The chain couples TRBV14 to TRBJ2-2; 7 bases fit TRBD2. V was clipped by 2 bases and J by 5 bases; unmatched bases: 5. The germline V gene encodes CDR1 SGHDN and CDR2 FVKESK. The CDR3 extends over 15 amino acids. The CDR3 DNA is TGTGCCAGCAGCCAATTCGGCGGGAGTACCGGGGAGCTGTTTTTT. Amino acid sequence: CASSQFGGSTGELFF.

The chain has TRBV28 and TRBJ1-1; tentative D call: TRBD1 (5 bases). V gave up 6 bases and J gave up 0 bases, with 11 bases separating them. Germline-derived CDR1 and CDR2 are MDHEN and SYDVKM. The CDR3 is made up of 14 amino acids. CDR3 sequence: CASSTTGVNTEAFF. In DNA form, the CDR3 reads TGTGCCAGCAGCACCACAGGAGTGAACACTGAAGCTTTCTTT.

This chain joins TRBV6-1 and TRBJ1-3; D not resolved. CDR1 MNHNS and CDR2 SASEGT come from the germline V gene. V dropped 2 bases and J dropped 1 base, with 6 bases sitting between them. The CDR3 length is 14 residues. In DNA, the CDR3 is TGTGCCAGCAGTGAATCGGGGTCTGGAAACACCATATATTTT. The encoded protein is CASSESGSGNTIYF.

This chain joins TRBV7-2 and TRBJ1-6, with D tentatively TRBD1 (5 bases). The CDR3 has 16 residues. Germline CDR1 SGHTA, CDR2 FQGNSA. V was clipped by 8 bases and J by 9 bases, with 23 bases between them. This chain's CDR3 is CASRSQIVAGTSPLHF. In DNA form, the CDR3 reads TGTGCCAGCCGAAGTCAAATCGTGGCAGGGACTTCACCCCTCCACTTT.

The rearrangement links TRBV2 to TRBJ2-5; 8 positions agree with TRBD1. Trimming at V came to 8 bases and at J to 1 base, leaving 6 bases not matched to a gene. Germline CDR1 SNHLY, CDR2 FYNNEI. The length of the CDR3 is 14 residues. The CDR3 nucleotides read TGTGCCAGCGCAATAGACAGGGGCCAAGAGACCCAGTACTTC. Translating gives CASAIDRGQETQYF.

V gene TRBV18 combines with J gene TRBJ2-2; no firm D call. CDR1 is KGHSH, CDR2 LQKENI, per germline. This CDR3 spans 14 amino acids. With 4 bases removed from V and 5 bases from J, the gap between germline ends came to 11 bases. The CDR3 loop is CASSRSRSTGELFF. The CDR3 DNA reads as TGTGCCAGCTCACGCTCACGGAGTACCGGGGAGCTGTTTTTT.

CDR3 bases: TGTGCCACCAGCAGAGGAAAGGGGGATAGTGGCTACACCTTC. This encodes CATSRGKGDSGYTF. The chain is built from TRBV15 and TRBJ1-2; a weak D match, TRBD1 (6 bases). CDR3 length: 14 residues. The ends were cut back, 1 base at V and 7 bases at J, with 13 bases in the middle. The germline CDR1 and CDR2 sequences are LNHNV and YYDKDF (reference sequence). The variable domain in full, completed from reference TRBV15 and TRBJ1-2, reads DAMVIQNPRYQVTQFGKPVTLSCSQTLNHNVMYWYQQKSSQAPKLLFHYYDKDFNNEADTPDNFQSRRPNTSFCFLDIRSPGLGDTAMYLCATSRGKGDSGYTFGSGTRLTVV.

In DNA form, the CDR3 reads TGTGCCAGCAGCTTAGTACGGATGAATTCACCCCTCCACTTT. Protein product: CASSLVRMNSPLHF. J is TRBJ1-6 and V is TRBV7-2; D ambiguous. Trimming removed 1 base from V and 7 bases from J, with 8 bases in between. The germline V gene encodes CDR1 SGHTA and CDR2 FQGNSA. The CDR3 extends over 14 amino acids. Full variable domain (remainder filled in from reference TRBV7-2 and TRBJ1-6): GAGVSQSPSNKVTEKGKDVELRCDPISGHTALYWYRQSLGQGLEFLIYFQGNSAPDKSGLPSDRFSAERTGGSVSTLTIQRTQQEDSAVYLCASSLVRMNSPLHFGNGTRLTVT.

This rearrangement joins TRBV19 to TRBJ2-2; 10 bases match TRBD2. V dropped 3 bases and J dropped 2; count of bases not matched to a gene: 3. The CDR3 loop spans 16 amino acids. Looked up from germline, CDR1 is LNHDA and CDR2 is SQIVND (reference sequence). CDR3 protein: CASSIGLAVNTGELFF. The CDR3 nucleotides are TGTGCCAGTAGTATCGGACTAGCGGTAAACACCGGGGAGCTGTTTTTT.

The rearrangement links TRBV28 to TRBJ1-2, with 8 bases that match TRBD1. Germline CDR1 and CDR2: MDHEN and SYDVKM. The CDR3 has 14 amino acids. V trimming: 6 bases; J trimming: 6 bases; junction bases outside the gene matches: 9. The CDR3 region is CASSLGQGGHGYTF. CDR3 DNA sequence: TGTGCCAGCAGCCTCGGACAGGGCGGGCATGGCTACACCTTC.